The present TCR beta chain was sequenced within a study of cytomegalovirus exposure and HLA in healthy donors. It was with 60 Vbeta and 13 Jbeta primers that the PCR ran. Produced via immunoSEQ multiplex PCR; TCRdb's table is partial and in-frame only. The table shows a few hundred thousand clones, with around 83% occurring only once. With respect to this clone: Its specificity is unknown.

Study observations and caveats: In a later analysis, parvovirus B19, influenza, CMV and Epstein-Barr virus appeared linked to several top co-occurrence clusters. Later work found that TCR association rates differed between HLA loci; DRB1 had the most and HLA-C the fewest.

This sequence originates from a woman in her forties or fifties in good health and CMV-seropositive. Material: PBMCs.

The CDR3: CASSARTGRLGETQYF. As DNA, the CDR3 is TGTGCCAGCAGCGCGAGGACAGGGAGGCTGGGGGAGACCCAGTACTTC. J is TRBJ2-5 and V is TRBV9; 8 nucleotides agree with TRBD1. Germline CDR1 reads SGDLS; CDR2 reads YYNGEE. The CDR3 contains 16 residues. The J segment lost 5 bases and the V segment lost 3 bases, leaving 12 bases of the junction unmatched.